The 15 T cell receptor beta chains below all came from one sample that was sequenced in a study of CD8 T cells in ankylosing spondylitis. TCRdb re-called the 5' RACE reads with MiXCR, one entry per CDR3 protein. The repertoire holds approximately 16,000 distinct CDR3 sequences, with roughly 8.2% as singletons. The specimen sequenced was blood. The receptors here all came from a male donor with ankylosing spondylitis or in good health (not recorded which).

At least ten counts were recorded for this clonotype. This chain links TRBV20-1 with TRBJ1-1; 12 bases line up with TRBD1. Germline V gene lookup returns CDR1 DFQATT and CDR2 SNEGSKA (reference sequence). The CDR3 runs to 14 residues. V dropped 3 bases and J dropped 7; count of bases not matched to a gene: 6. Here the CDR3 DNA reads TGCAGTGCTAGGTCCGGGACAGGGGGCTATGAAGCTTTCTTT. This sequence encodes CSARSGTGGYEAFF.

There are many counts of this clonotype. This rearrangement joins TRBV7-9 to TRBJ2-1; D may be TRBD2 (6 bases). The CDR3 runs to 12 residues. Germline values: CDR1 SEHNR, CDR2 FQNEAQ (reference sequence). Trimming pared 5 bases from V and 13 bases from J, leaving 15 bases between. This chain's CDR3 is CASSRGNIEQFF. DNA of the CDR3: TGTGCCAGCAGCCGGGGGAATATAGAACAGTTCTTC.

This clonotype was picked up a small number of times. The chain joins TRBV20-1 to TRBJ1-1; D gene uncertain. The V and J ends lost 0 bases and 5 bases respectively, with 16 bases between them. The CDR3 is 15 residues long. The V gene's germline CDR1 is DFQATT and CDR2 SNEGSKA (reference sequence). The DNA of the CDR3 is TGCAGTGCTAGAGATATGGGCGGCGGGTCGACTGAAGCTTTCTTT. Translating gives CSARDMGGGSTEAFF.

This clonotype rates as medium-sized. CDR3 sequence reads: CASSLAAAQETQYF. For the CDR3, the DNA is TGTGCCAGCAGCTTAGCTGCGGCTCAAGAGACCCAGTACTTC. This chain links TRBV7-2 with TRBJ2-5; no firm D call. CDR1 and CDR2 (germline): SGHTA, FQGNSA. V lost 0 bases and J lost 2, with 7 bases in between. The CDR3 is 14 residues long.

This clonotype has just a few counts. In DNA form, the CDR3 reads TGTGCCTCGAGGAATGACAGGCATGGCAATCAGCCCCAGCATTTT. Protein: CASRNDRHGNQPQHF. The V gene is TRBV19, the J gene TRBJ1-5, with D maybe TRBD1 (6 bases). The CDR3 is made up of 15 amino acids. Trimming cost V 11 bases and J 2 bases, with 19 bases left between them. Germline assignment: CDR1 LNHDA and CDR2 SQIVND (reference sequence). Full variable domain (rest looked up from reference TRBV19 and TRBJ1-5): DGGITQSPKYLFRKEGQNVTLSCEQNLNHDAMYWYRQDPGQGLRLIYYSQIVNDFQKGDIAEGYSVSREKKESFPLTVTSAQKNPTAFYLCASRNDRHGNQPQHFGDGTRLSIL.

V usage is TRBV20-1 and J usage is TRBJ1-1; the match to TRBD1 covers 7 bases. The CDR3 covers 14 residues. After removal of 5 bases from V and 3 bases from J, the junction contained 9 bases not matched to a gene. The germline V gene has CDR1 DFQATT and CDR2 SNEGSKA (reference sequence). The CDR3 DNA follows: TGCAGTGCTCGAGGGGGCGCGAGGGACACTGAAGCTTTCTTT. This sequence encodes CSARGGARDTEAFF.

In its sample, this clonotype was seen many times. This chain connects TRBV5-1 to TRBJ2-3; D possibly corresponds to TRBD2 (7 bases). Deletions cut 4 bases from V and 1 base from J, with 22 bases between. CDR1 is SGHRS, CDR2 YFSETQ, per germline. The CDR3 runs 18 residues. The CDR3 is CASSLLGGGGGRTDTQYF. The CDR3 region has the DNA TGCGCCAGCAGCCTACTTGGCGGTGGCGGGGGCCGCACAGATACGCAGTATTTT.

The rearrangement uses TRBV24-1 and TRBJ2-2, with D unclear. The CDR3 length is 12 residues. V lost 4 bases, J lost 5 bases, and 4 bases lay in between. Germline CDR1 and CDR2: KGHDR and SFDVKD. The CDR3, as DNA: TGTGCCACCAGTGAATGGACCGGGGAGCTGTTTTTT. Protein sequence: CATSEWTGELFF.

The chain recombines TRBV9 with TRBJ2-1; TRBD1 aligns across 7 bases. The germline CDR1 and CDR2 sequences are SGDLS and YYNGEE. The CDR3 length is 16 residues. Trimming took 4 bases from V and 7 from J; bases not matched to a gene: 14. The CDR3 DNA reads TGTGCCAGCAGCCCGACGCCGGGACAGTTAAGAAATGAGCAGTTCTTC. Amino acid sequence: CASSPTPGQLRNEQFF.

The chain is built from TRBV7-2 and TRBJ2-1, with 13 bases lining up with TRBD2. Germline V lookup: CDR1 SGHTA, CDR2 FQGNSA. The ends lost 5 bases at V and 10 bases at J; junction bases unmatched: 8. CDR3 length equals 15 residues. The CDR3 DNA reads TGTGCCAGCAGCCTATGGACTAGCGGGGGCCCGGAGCAGTTCTTC. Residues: CASSLWTSGGPEQFF.

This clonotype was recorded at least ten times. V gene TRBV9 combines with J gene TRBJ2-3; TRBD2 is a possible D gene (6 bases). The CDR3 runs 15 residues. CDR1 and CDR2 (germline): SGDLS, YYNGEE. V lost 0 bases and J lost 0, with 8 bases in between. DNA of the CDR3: TGTGCCAGCAGCGTAGTCGGGAGTAGCACAGATACGCAGTATTTT. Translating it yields CASSVVGSSTDTQYF.

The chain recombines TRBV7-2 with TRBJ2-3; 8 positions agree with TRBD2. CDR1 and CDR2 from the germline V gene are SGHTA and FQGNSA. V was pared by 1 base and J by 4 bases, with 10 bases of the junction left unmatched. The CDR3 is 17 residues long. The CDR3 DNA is TGTGCCAGCAGCTTAGTGGGGACTAGTTGGGCTCCAGATACGCAGTATTTT. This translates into CASSLVGTSWAPDTQYF.

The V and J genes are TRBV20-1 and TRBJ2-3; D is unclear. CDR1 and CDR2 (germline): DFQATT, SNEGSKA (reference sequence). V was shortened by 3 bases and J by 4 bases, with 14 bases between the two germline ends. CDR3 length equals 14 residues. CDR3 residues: CSASARLEADTQYF. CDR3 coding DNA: TGCAGTGCTAGCGCCCGGCTGGAAGCAGATACGCAGTATTTT.

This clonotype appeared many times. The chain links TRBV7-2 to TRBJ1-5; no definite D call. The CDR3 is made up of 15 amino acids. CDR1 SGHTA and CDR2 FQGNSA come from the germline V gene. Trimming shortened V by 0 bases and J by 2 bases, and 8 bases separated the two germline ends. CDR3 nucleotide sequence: TGTGCCAGCAGCTTAGCAGGGAGTCGCAATCAGCCCCAGCATTTT. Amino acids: CASSLAGSRNQPQHF.

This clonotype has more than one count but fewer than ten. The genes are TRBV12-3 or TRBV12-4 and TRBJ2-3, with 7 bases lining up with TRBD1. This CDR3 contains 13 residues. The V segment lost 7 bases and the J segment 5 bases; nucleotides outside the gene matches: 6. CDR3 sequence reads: CASTQGDGDTQYF. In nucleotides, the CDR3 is TGTGCCAGCACCCAGGGGGACGGAGATACGCAGTATTTT.